This passage covers 27 T cell receptor beta chains from one sample sequenced in a study of cytomegalovirus exposure and HLA in healthy donors (dated by TCRdb to the late 2010s). Libraries were built with the immunoSEQ multiplex PCR assay. The multiplex PCR relied on a mix of 60 forward primers for TCR Vbeta segments and 13 reverse primers for TCR Jbeta segments. TCRdb carries this immuneACCESS record with in-frame sequences only. Its versions omit some clonotypes, under half of them owing to an unresolved V gene in the studies checked, with the rest unexplained. The sample table contains about 160,000 clones; only one count was recorded for 75% to 90% of them. Over 1.5% of the sample comes from the top ten. The sample comprised PBMCs. These receptors all stem from a woman younger than 30 in good health and CMV-seronegative.

J is TRBJ2-5 and V is TRBV5-1; 8 bases align to TRBD1. Unmatched junction bases numbered 5, after V lost 5 bases and J lost 2 bases. The germline gives CDR1 SGHRS, CDR2 YFSETQ. The CDR3 contains 14 residues. CDR3 nucleotide sequence: TGCGCCAGCAGTAGTCGACAGGGGCAAGAGACCCAGTACTTC. This translates into CASSSRQGQETQYF.

The V call is TRBV5-1, the J call TRBJ2-1; D is unresolved. This CDR3 contains 16 residues. V was cut by 4 bases and J by 5 bases, with 19 bases left in between. From germline, CDR1 is SGHRS and CDR2 YFSETQ. CDR3: CASSPEPPLSHNEQFF. In nucleotides, the CDR3 is TGCGCCAGCAGCCCGGAACCACCACTTAGCCACAATGAGCAGTTCTTC. The full variable domain, its missing parts supplied by reference TRBV5-1 and TRBJ2-1, is KAGVTQTPRYLIKTRGQQVTLSCSPISGHRSVSWYQQTPGQGLQFLFEYFSETQRNKGNFPGRFSGRQFSNSRSEMNVSTLELGDSALYLCASSPEPPLSHNEQFFGPGTRLTVL.

This rearrangement joins TRBV5-1 to TRBJ1-1; D call uncertain. Germline CDR1 and CDR2: SGHRS and YFSETQ. The ends were cut back, 3 bases at V and 2 bases at J, with 11 bases in the middle. The CDR3 consists of 14 residues. The CDR3 DNA reads as TGCGCCAGCAGCTACGGGTCCATAAACACTGAAGCTTTCTTT. The encoded protein is CASSYGSINTEAFF.

The genes are TRBV6-1 and TRBJ2-1; D may be TRBD2 (6 bases). Germline values: CDR1 MNHNS, CDR2 SASEGT. The CDR3 covers 14 residues. V was cut by 6 bases and J by 2 bases, with 11 bases left in between. In nucleotides, the CDR3 is TGTGCCAGCAGGGCGGGGAGGACCTACAATGAGCAGTTCTTC. As protein: CASRAGRTYNEQFF.

This clone occurred a few times. This chain links TRBV29-1 with TRBJ1-1; perhaps TRBD1 as D (6 bases). This CDR3 is built from 15 residues. The V and J ends lost 5 bases and 1 base respectively, with 17 bases between them. Per germline, CDR1 SQVTM and CDR2 ANQGSEA. The CDR3 region has the DNA TGCAGCGTTAGCTACAGGGCGCGGAGGAACACTGAAGCTTTCTTT. Residues: CSVSYRARRNTEAFF.

This clone was recorded only once. Germline is not matched at one junction end, which may reflect a read error. The rearrangement uses TRBV5-4 and TRBJ2-7, with TRBD1 matching 8 bases. The CDR3 has 13 amino acids. Germline-derived CDR1 and CDR2 are SGHNT and YYREEE (reference sequence). The CDR3, as DNA: TGTGCCAGCAGCTCAGGGGGCTCGGGAGAGCAGTGCTTC. Encoded protein: CASSSGGSGEQCF.

The chain has TRBV5-1 and TRBJ1-2; D call uncertain. Germline-derived CDR1 and CDR2 are SGHRS and YFSETQ. V dropped 7 bases and J dropped 5 bases, with 18 bases sitting between them. The CDR3 length is 14 residues. The CDR3 sequence is CASAPRIGGYGYTF. The CDR3 DNA is TGCGCCAGCGCCCCTAGAATAGGCGGGTATGGCTACACCTTC.

The genes are TRBV5-1 and TRBJ1-2; D gene ambiguous. V lost 0 bases, J lost 0 bases, and 6 bases lay in between. The CDR3 runs 14 residues. The germline V gene encodes CDR1 SGHRS and CDR2 YFSETQ. The CDR3 sequence: CASSLAGTNYGYTF. CDR3 DNA sequence: TGCGCCAGCAGCTTGGCCGGGACTAACTATGGCTACACCTTC.

The chain joins TRBV5-1 to TRBJ2-7; D perhaps matches TRBD2 (6 bases). V lost 5 bases to trimming and J lost 4 bases, with 22 bases between them. The CDR3 is 16 residues long. Germline CDR1 SGHRS, CDR2 YFSETQ. CDR3 in amino acids: CASREQLGAGSYEQYF. CDR3 nucleotides: TGCGCCAGCAGGGAACAACTAGGGGCGGGGTCTTACGAGCAGTACTTC.

This clone was detected only once. The rearrangement links TRBV23-1 to TRBJ1-4; no clear D. TRBV23-1 is labeled an ORF, and its function is uncertain. This CDR3 region has 16 residues. V was pared by 4 bases and J by 4 bases, with 16 bases between. Here the CDR3 reads CASSRGKDTLNEKLFF. CDR3 sequence (DNA): TGCGCCAGCAGTCGAGGGAAAGACACCCTTAATGAAAAACTGTTTTTT.

This clone was observed once. This chain connects TRBV9 to TRBJ2-7; D possibly corresponds to TRBD1 (5 bases). From germline, CDR1 is SGDLS and CDR2 YYNGEE. The V end was cut by 1 base, the J end by 7 bases, with 15 bases between. This CDR3 region has 14 residues. The CDR3 bases are TGTGCCAGCAGCGTAATGCCAGGGCCTACGGAGCAGTACTTC. It encodes CASSVMPGPTEQYF.

In DNA form, the CDR3 reads TGTGCCAGCAGCCTACTGGGCCAGGGGCAGTATTTT. Translating gives CASSLLGQGQYF. V is TRBV7-9 and J is TRBJ2-3, with a weak D call TRBD1 (5 bases). Germline V gene data show CDR1 as SEHNR and CDR2 as FQNEAQ (reference sequence). CDR3 size: 12 residues. V was clipped by 5 bases and J by 11 bases, with 14 bases between them.

The chain has TRBV11-3 and TRBJ2-5; tentative D call: TRBD1 (5 bases). The DNA end is a closer match to TRBJ2-7, so the J assignment may be wrong. The CDR3 spans 15 residues. Germline CDR1 SGHNT, CDR2 YENEEA. The CDR3 is CASSLASDSSYEQYF. DNA of the CDR3: TGTGCCAGCAGCTTAGCTTCAGACAGCTCCTACGAGCAGTACTTC.

The chain links TRBV6-5 to TRBJ1-6; no clear D gene. V lost 2 bases and J 7 bases, leaving 6 bases between the germline ends. The CDR3 is 13 residues long. CDR1 is MNHEY and CDR2 is SVGAGI in the germline V gene. CDR3 residues: CASSYELNSPLHF. The CDR3 nucleotides read TGTGCCAGCAGTTACGAGTTGAATTCACCCCTCCACTTT.

The chain joins TRBV6-5 to TRBJ2-7; 8 bases map to TRBD2. The CDR3 is 15 residues long. Trimming cost V 5 bases and J 6 bases; bases outside gene matches: 12. Germline V lookup: CDR1 MNHEY, CDR2 SVGAGI. The CDR3 reads CASSDLIGLAVEQYF. The CDR3, as DNA: TGTGCCAGCAGTGACTTAATCGGACTAGCCGTCGAGCAGTACTTC.

J is TRBJ1-2 and V is TRBV25-1, with unresolved D. V was pared by 4 bases and J by 4 bases, with 10 bases between. This CDR3 is 13 amino acids long. Germline V gene data show CDR1 as MGHDK and CDR2 as SYGVNS. CDR3 amino acids: CASSVAGSYGYTF. Written as DNA, the CDR3 is TGTGCCAGCAGTGTAGCGGGTAGCTATGGCTACACCTTC.

This chain connects TRBV6-5 to TRBJ1-2, with D tentatively TRBD1 (6 bases). Trimming took off 10 bases at V and 2 bases at J, with 8 bases between the two ends. This CDR3 is 11 amino acids long. Germline CDR1 and CDR2: MNHEY and SVGAGI. The CDR3 loop is CATTGNYGYTF. CDR3 DNA: TGTGCCACAACAGGGAACTATGGCTACACCTTC.

The chain recombines TRBV9 with TRBJ1-4, with unresolved D. The CDR3 loop spans 16 amino acids. Trimming shortened V by 4 bases and J by 0 bases, and 13 bases separated the two germline ends. CDR1 is SGDLS, CDR2 YYNGEE, per germline. This CDR3 reads CASSRRAQTTNEKLFF. The CDR3 DNA reads as TGTGCCAGCAGCCGGAGGGCACAGACAACTAATGAAAAACTGTTTTTT.

This chain uses TRBV9 with TRBJ1-2, with unresolved D. The CDR3 covers 14 residues. Trimming took off 0 bases at V and 2 bases at J, with 8 bases between the two ends. From germline, CDR1 is SGDLS and CDR2 YYNGEE. CDR3 DNA: TGTGCCAGCAGCGTAGGAGGAGACAACTATGGCTACACCTTC. Translation gives CASSVGGDNYGYTF. Full variable domain (missing parts from reference TRBV9 and TRBJ1-2): DSGVTQTPKHLITATGQRVTLRCSPRSGDLSVYWYQQSLDQGLQFLIQYYNGEERAKGNILERFSAQQFPDLHSELNLSSLELGDSALYFCASSVGGDNYGYTFGSGTRLTVV.

J is TRBJ2-5 and V is TRBV23-1; 8 nucleotides line up with TRBD1. TRBV23-1 is treated as an ORF (open reading frame) with a function not yet certain. The V segment lost 4 bases and the J segment 3 bases; nucleotides outside the gene matches: 4. The CDR3 is 14 amino acids. The CDR3 DNA sequence: TGCGCCAGCAGTCGGACAGGGCGGGAAGAGACCCAGTACTTC. This sequence encodes CASSRTGREETQYF.

The chain uses TRBV7-2 and TRBJ2-6; 7 nucleotides agree with TRBD1. Germline V gives CDR1 SGHTA, CDR2 FQGNSA. CDR3 size: 18 residues. V trimming: 6 bases; J trimming: 3 bases; junction bases outside the gene matches: 14. CDR3 amino acids: CASRLTSKGALGANVLTF. The CDR3 DNA is TGTGCCAGCAGGTTAACATCGAAGGGGGCGCTTGGGGCCAACGTCCTGACTTTC.

The genes are TRBV29-1 and TRBJ1-5; D is unresolved. Germline V gene lookup returns CDR1 SQVTM and CDR2 ANQGSEA. This CDR3 comprises 14 residues. V was pared by 0 bases and J by 4 bases, with 10 bases between. The CDR3 DNA is TGCAGCGTTGAAGAAGGTGGCAGGAATCAGCCCCAGCATTTT. Protein: CSVEEGGRNQPQHF. Full variable domain (outside the CDR3, taken from reference TRBV29-1 and TRBJ1-5): SAVISQKPSRDICQRGTSLTIQCQVDSQVTMMFWYRQQPGQSLTLIATANQGSEATYESGFVIDKFPISRPNLTFSTLTVSNMSPEDSSIYLCSVEEGGRNQPQHFGDGTRLSIL.

V is TRBV5-4 and J is TRBJ2-1; the D gene is possibly TRBD1 (6 bases). Germline CDR1 SGHNT, CDR2 YYREEE (reference sequence). The CDR3 is 13 amino acids. Trimming took off 0 bases at V and 5 bases at J, with 6 bases between the two ends. CDR3 coding DNA: TGTGCCAGCAGCTTGGGGACAGACAATGAGCAGTTCTTC. Its protein is CASSLGTDNEQFF.

This chain connects TRBV28 to TRBJ2-1, with 13 bases lining up with TRBD2. The CDR3 consists of 15 residues. Trimming removed 8 bases from V and 7 bases from J; junction bases left unmatched: 8. Germline assignment: CDR1 MDHEN and CDR2 SYDVKM. CDR3 sequence: CASALAGGLVNEQFF. The CDR3, as DNA: TGTGCCAGCGCACTAGCGGGGGGGCTCGTTAATGAGCAGTTCTTC.

The CDR3 spells CASSNIASGGEQFF. The DNA for the CDR3 is TGTGCCAGCTCAAACATAGCGAGCGGCGGTGAGCAGTTCTTC. This chain joins TRBV18 and TRBJ2-1, with D maybe TRBD2 (5 bases). The CDR3 consists of 14 residues. V was shortened by 5 bases and J by 9 bases, with 17 bases between the two germline ends. Germline assignment: CDR1 KGHSH and CDR2 LQKENI. The whole variable domain, filled in from reference TRBV18 and TRBJ2-1, reads NAGVMQNPRHLVRRRGQEARLRCSPMKGHSHVYWYRQLPEEGLKFMVYLQKENIIDESGMPKERFSAEFPKEGPSILRIQQVVRGDSAAYFCASSNIASGGEQFFGPGTRLTVL.

This clone was found a few times. The chain combines TRBV21-1 with TRBJ1-4; the DNA was not used to check the table's D call, TRBD1. TRBV21-1 counts as a pseudogene. This CDR3 comprises 17 residues. CDR3 amino acids: CASSNYRVKRFGEKLFF. The CDR3 DNA reads TGTGCCAGCAGCAATTACAGGGTGAAACGATTCGGTGAAAAACTGTTTTTT.

This clone was seen just once. V and J are TRBV5-1 and TRBJ1-1; TRBD1 matches 8 bases. CDR1 SGHRS and CDR2 YFSETQ come from the germline V gene. V was clipped by 4 bases and J by 3 bases; unmatched bases: 14. The CDR3 extends over 17 amino acids. The CDR3 reads CASSAARAGGKYTEAFF. CDR3 bases: TGCGCCAGCAGCGCCGCCAGGGCAGGGGGCAAATACACTGAAGCTTTCTTT.